This paragraph reports one T cell receptor (beta chain). Antigen unknown. This sample was taken from a study of T cell responses to AZD1222 COVID-19 vaccine. General study results and limits: Mapped onto spike, vaccine-associated CD4 TCRs spanned it and were dominant at 160-218 and 743-854. Just 5 to 7 people given AZD1222 tested seropositive at baseline. Donor demographics were predominantly white British with a female majority; clonal diversity may be underestimated.

The protocol was immunoSEQ multiplex PCR, while the TCRdb copy is restricted to in-frame clones and leaves out a portion. The data contain just under 85,000 clones, more than 70% of them singletons. This TCR derives from an adult in good health. Material: peripheral blood, obtained on day 0 of AZD1222 vaccination.

The CDR3 loop reads CASWTPVQGPAYGYTF. The CDR3 DNA is TGTGCCAGCTGGACCCCGGTACAGGGGCCGGCCTATGGCTACACCTTC. V and J are TRBV5-6 and TRBJ1-2; 7 bases line up with TRBD1. With 7 bases clipped from V and 4 bases from J, the junction kept 16 bases outside the gene matches. This CDR3 region has 16 residues. CDR1 and CDR2 (germline): SGHDT, YYEEEE.